Listed below are T cell receptor beta chains from one sample, sequenced in a study of T cells after yellow fever vaccination. TCRdb analysed the 5' RACE reads with MiXCR anew, one entry per CDR3 protein. Of roughly 350,000 distinct CDR3 sequences in the sample, roughly 3.9% were seen once. The material sequenced was PBMCs, taken 5 days after the yellow fever booster vaccination. The receptor source for this set is a man aged 18 to 29 who received the YFV17D yellow fever vaccine. Each CDR3 is given with its conserved first and last residue. D genes are given only for firm matches. Clone size, where shown, is once, few, many, or a class for clones that have expanded.

size	J	V	D	CDR3	DNA
-	TRBJ2-1	TRBV5-6	-	CASSLASSWVNEQFF	TGTGCCAGCAGCTTGGCGAGTTCCTGGGTCAATGAGCAGTTCTTC
-	TRBJ2-3	TRBV5-1	-	CASSSQGPAGTQYF	TGCGCCAGCAGCTCCCAAGGTCCGGCAGGAACGCAGTATTTT
-	TRBJ2-1	TRBV10-3	TRBD1	CASQSGQGNNNEQFF	TGTGCCTCACAGTCGGGACAGGGAAACAACAATGAGCAGTTCTTC
-	TRBJ2-5	TRBV20-1	-	CSASSTRGTNQETQYF	TGCAGTGCTAGTTCGACCCGCGGGACAAACCAAGAGACCCAGTACTTC
few	TRBJ2-2	TRBV24-1	-	CATSDLDTLGSSGELFF	TGTGCCACCAGTGATTTGGACACACTGGGCTCCTCCGGGGAGCTGTTTTTT
few	TRBJ2-7	TRBV20-1	-	CSACTEGYEQYF	TGCAGTGCTTGTACCGAGGGTTACGAGCAGTACTTC
few	TRBJ2-4	TRBV20-1	-	CSGSPGNIQYF	TGCAGTGGGAGTCCAGGGAACATTCAGTACTTC
few	TRBJ2-1	TRBV29-1	TRBD2	CSVEVAGAKLGNEQFF	TGCAGCGTTGAAGTAGCGGGAGCGAAACTGGGAAATGAGCAGTTCTTC
many	TRBJ2-4	TRBV6-2/TRBV6-3	TRBD1	CASSYLGTGGAKNIQYF	TGTGCCAGCAGTTACCTCGGGACAGGGGGGGCCAAAAACATTCAGTACTTC
-	TRBJ2-7	TRBV21-1	-	CASSKAGSTGTSYISDCYEQYF	TGTGCCAGCAGCAAAGCGGGGTCGACAGGGACCAGTTATATCAGTGACTGTTACGAGCAGTACTTC
few	TRBJ1-5	TRBV6-2/TRBV6-3	TRBD1	CASRPGGLGQPQHF	TGTGCCAGCAGACCAGGGGGTTTAGGGCAGCCCCAGCATTTT
many	TRBJ2-3	TRBV4-1	TRBD2	CASSQVRSAGGSTDTQYF	TGCGCCAGCAGCCAAGTTCGGAGCGCGGGGGGGAGCACAGATACGCAGTATTTT
once	TRBJ2-1	TRBV18	-	CASSPGGISYNEQFF	TGTGCCAGCTCACCAGGGGGAATCTCCTACAATGAGCAGTTCTTC
few	TRBJ2-3	TRBV4-3	TRBD2	CASSQGLTSGGTDTQYF	TGCGCCAGCAGCCAAGGTCTTACTAGCGGGGGCACAGATACGCAGTATTTT
few	TRBJ1-6	TRBV7-2	-	CASSRGLNYNSPLHF	TGTGCCAGCAGCCGGGGTCTAAATTATAATTCACCCCTCCACTTT
-	TRBJ1-3	TRBV30	TRBD1	CAWSALGQGNTVYF	TGTGCCTGGAGTGCCCTGGGACAGGGAAACACCGTATATTTT
-	TRBJ1-2	TRBV4-3	-	CASSQVVGGSGYTF	TGCGCCAGCAGCCAAGTTGTCGGGGGCTCTGGCTACACCTTC
few	TRBJ2-5	TRBV5-1	-	CASSPLADSQETQYF	TGCGCCAGCAGCCCCCTAGCGGACAGCCAAGAGACCCAGTACTTC
many	TRBJ2-7	TRBV5-6	-	CASSPGQDEQYF	TGTGCCAGCAGCCCCGGTCAGGACGAGCAGTACTTC
many	TRBJ2-3	TRBV7-2	-	CASSFRRGDTQYF	TGTGCCAGCAGCTTCAGGCGGGGAGATACGCAGTATTTT
few	TRBJ1-1	TRBV20-1	TRBD1	CSASWTGGRVDTEAFF	TGCAGTGCCTCCTGGACAGGGGGCAGGGTGGACACTGAAGCTTTCTTT
many	TRBJ2-5	TRBV7-2	TRBD1	CASSLGGTVETQYF	TGTGCCAGCAGCTTAGGGGGGACAGTGGAGACCCAGTACTTC
many	TRBJ2-2	TRBV11-3	TRBD2	CASSGGLADGELFF	TGTGCCAGCAGCGGGGGACTAGCGGACGGGGAGCTGTTTTTT
few	TRBJ2-7	TRBV6-4	-	CVDLFFYEQYF	TGTGTGGACCTATTTTTCTACGAGCAGTACTTC
-	TRBJ2-2	TRBV6-5	TRBD2	CATRWGGSVVAGELFF	TGTGCCACCAGATGGGGGGGGAGCGTAGTTGCCGGGGAGCTGTTTTTT
-	TRBJ1-1	TRBV7-9	-	CASTPPTVSPEAFF	TGTGCCAGCACACCCCCGACAGTCTCCCCTGAAGCTTTCTTT
few	TRBJ2-7	TRBV5-1	TRBD2	CASSLAGGGVYEQYF	TGCGCCAGCAGCTTGGCTGGCGGGGGGGTTTACGAGCAGTACTTC
-	TRBJ1-2	TRBV27	-	CASSGGVGYGYTF	TGTGCCAGCAGTGGGGGAGTGGGCTATGGCTACACCTTC
-	TRBJ2-7	TRBV3-1	-	CASSQEGLEQYF	TGTGCCAGCAGCCAAGAAGGCTTGGAGCAGTACTTC
many	TRBJ2-2	TRBV5-6	TRBD1	CASSFGGQFRTGELFF	TGTGCCAGCAGCTTTGGGGGACAGTTCCGCACCGGGGAGCTGTTTTTT
few	TRBJ2-3	TRBV11-3	TRBD2	CASSLSGAKGQDTQYF	TGTGCCAGCAGCCTCAGCGGGGCCAAAGGCCAAGATACGCAGTATTTT
-	TRBJ2-6	TRBV11-2	-	CASKTPSGANVLTF	TGTGCCAGCAAAACCCCCTCTGGGGCCAACGTCCTGACTTTC
many	TRBJ2-3	TRBV4-3	-	CASSQELRGQGGLAGRTDTQYF	TGCGCCAGCAGCCAAGAATTAAGAGGACAGGGAGGGCTAGCTGGTAGAACAGATACGCAGTATTTT
-	TRBJ2-4	TRBV5-1	TRBD1	CASSLEGQANIQYF	TGCGCCAGCAGCTTGGAGGGACAGGCAAACATTCAGTACTTC
many	TRBJ2-5	TRBV12-3/TRBV12-4	-	CASTRASRAETQYF	TGTGCCAGCACCCGAGCCAGCAGGGCAGAGACCCAGTACTTC
many	TRBJ1-2	TRBV7-9	-	CASSEQVYGYTF	TGTGCCAGCAGCGAACAAGTTTATGGCTACACCTTC
-	TRBJ1-5	TRBV20-1	-	CSARDWATDWRPQHF	TGCAGTGCTAGAGATTGGGCGACGGATTGGCGGCCCCAGCATTTT
-	TRBJ2-3	TRBV6-6	-	CASSPQGRSFTDTQYF	TGTGCCAGCAGCCCCCAGGGCCGATCATTCACAGATACGCAGTATTTT
many	TRBJ2-3	TRBV5-8	-	CASSSPPYSDTQYF	TGTGCCAGCAGCTCACCACCATACTCAGATACGCAGTATTTT
-	TRBJ2-7	TRBV28	TRBD1	CASSLTGTASYEQYF	TGTGCCAGCAGTTTGACGGGGACAGCCTCCTACGAGCAGTACTTC
many	TRBJ2-7	TRBV5-1	TRBD2	CASSYRLAGAYEQYF	TGCGCCAGCAGCTATCGACTAGCGGGGGCTTACGAGCAGTACTTC
many	TRBJ2-2	TRBV6-5	-	CASSYSSGTGELFF	TGTGCCAGCAGTTACTCGTCAGGGACCGGGGAGCTGTTTTTT
few	TRBJ2-4	TRBV6-2/TRBV6-3	TRBD2	CASMFSLAGLAKNIQYF	TGTGCCAGCATGTTTAGCCTAGCGGGGCTAGCCAAAAACATTCAGTACTTC
few	TRBJ1-1	TRBV7-2	TRBD1	CASSPRTGAFLVAFF	TGTGCCAGCAGCCCACGGACAGGGGCCTTCTTAGTAGCTTTCTTT
many	TRBJ1-1	TRBV5-1	-	CASSSLRNTEAFF	TGCGCCAGCAGCTCCTTACGGAACACTGAAGCTTTCTTT
-	TRBJ2-5	TRBV4-3	TRBD2	CASSQAPLAGTSGVGETQYF	TGCGCCAGCAGCCAAGCGCCCCTTGCCGGGACTAGCGGGGTGGGGGAGACCCAGTACTTC
-	TRBJ2-5	TRBV7-8	TRBD2	CASSLLGGEETQYF	TGTGCCAGCAGCTTACTCGGGGGGGAGGAGACCCAGTACTTC
few	TRBJ1-2	TRBV18	-	CASSPREEDGYTF	TGTGCCAGCTCACCACGGGAGGAAGATGGCTACACCTTC
-	TRBJ1-3	TRBV7-2	-	CASSLAFQGPSGNTIYF	TGTGCCAGCAGCTTAGCTTTCCAGGGACCATCTGGAAACACCATATATTTT
-	TRBJ2-1	TRBV7-2	TRBD1	CASSLTGQGARNEQFF	TGTGCCAGCAGCTTGACGGGACAGGGGGCGCGAAATGAGCAGTTCTTC
-	TRBJ1-3	TRBV20-1	-	CSARDGQKNTIYF	TGCAGTGCTAGAGATGGACAGAAAAACACCATATATTTT